This TCR beta chain was sequenced during a study of T cell responses to AZD1222 COVID-19 vaccine. Some clones are missing from TCRdb's copy, which holds only in-frame ones; the method was immunoSEQ multiplex PCR. The profile covers 120,000 or so clones, with 90% appearing a single time and 7.2% taken by the ten largest. CDR1 is SGDLS and CDR2 is YYNGEE in the germline V gene. V was trimmed by 2 bases and J by 6 bases, leaving 15 bases between them. The CDR3 contains 14 residues. Study-wide results and limits: Donors in the cohort were predominantly white British and more often female, and clonal diversity was possibly underestimated. The span of vaccine-associated CD4 TCRs extended across spike, with dominance at 160-218 and 743-854.

Note on this clone: Its antigen is unknown.

The sequencing used peripheral blood, collected on day 0 of AZD1222 vaccination. V gene TRBV9 combines with J gene TRBJ2-7; D is unclear. This clonotype was sampled from an adult in good health. The CDR3 DNA reads TGTGCCAGCAGCGTTGAACCCACAACCCGCGAGCAGTACTTC. Translated, it gives CASSVEPTTREQYF.